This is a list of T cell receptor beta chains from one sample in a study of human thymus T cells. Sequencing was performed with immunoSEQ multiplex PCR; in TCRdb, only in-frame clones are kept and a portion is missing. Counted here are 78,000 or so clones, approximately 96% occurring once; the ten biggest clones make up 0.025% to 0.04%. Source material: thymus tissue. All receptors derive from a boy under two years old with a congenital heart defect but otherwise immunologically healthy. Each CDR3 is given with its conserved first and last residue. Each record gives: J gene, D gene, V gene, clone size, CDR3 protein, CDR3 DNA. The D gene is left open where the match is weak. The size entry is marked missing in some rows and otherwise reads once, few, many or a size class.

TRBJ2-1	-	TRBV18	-	CASPVGGSYNEQFF	TGTGCCAGCCCAGTCGGGGGATCCTACAATGAGCAGTTCTTC
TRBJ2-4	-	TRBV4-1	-	CASSQVASGGAKNIQYF	TGCGCCAGCAGCCAAGTGGCGTCAGGGGGGGCCAAAAACATTCAGTACTTC
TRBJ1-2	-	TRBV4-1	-	CASSSGRNTYGYTF	TGCGCCAGCAGCTCCGGGCGGAATACCTATGGCTACACCTTC
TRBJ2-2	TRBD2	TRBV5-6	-	CASSLATSGRTGELFF	TGTGCCAGCAGCTTGGCCACTAGCGGGAGAACCGGGGAGCTGTTTTTT
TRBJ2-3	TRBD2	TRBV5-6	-	CASSRGAGGPDTQYF	TGTGCCAGCAGCCGGGGGGCGGGAGGGCCGGATACGCAGTATTTT
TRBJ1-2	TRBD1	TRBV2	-	CASSEVFGTGYGYTF	TGTGCCAGCAGTGAAGTCTTCGGGACAGGGTACGGCTACACCTTC
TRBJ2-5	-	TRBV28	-	CASSFPGHQAPQYF	TGTGCCAGCAGTTTTCCGGGACACCAAGCGCCCCAGTACTTC
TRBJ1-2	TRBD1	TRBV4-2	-	CASSHLHRGGRSGYTF	TGTGCCAGCAGCCACCTCCACCGAGGGGGCCGGAGTGGCTACACCTTC
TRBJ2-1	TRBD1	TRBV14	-	CASSQDNTDRAANEQFF	TGTGCCAGCAGCCAAGATAACACGGACAGGGCTGCGAATGAGCAGTTCTTC
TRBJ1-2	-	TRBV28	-	CASSYKSNNYGYTF	TGTGCCAGCAGTTATAAGAGTAATAACTATGGCTACACCTTC
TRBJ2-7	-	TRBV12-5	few	CASGFGRMYF	TGTGCTAGTGGTTTTGGCAGGATGTACTTC
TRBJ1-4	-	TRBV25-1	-	CASSARGKLFF	TGTGCCAGCAGTGCGAGGGGGAAACTGTTTTTT
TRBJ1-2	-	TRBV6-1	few	CASMNGYYGYTF	TGTGCCAGCATGAACGGCTACTATGGCTACACCTTC
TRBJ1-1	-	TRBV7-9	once	CASSLAQERCRTEAFF	TGTGCCAGCAGCTTAGCACAGGAAAGATGTAGAACTGAAGCTTTCTTT
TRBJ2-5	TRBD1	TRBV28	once	CASSGGHRGHGETQYF	TGTGCCAGCAGTGGGGGACACAGGGGGCACGGGGAGACCCAGTACTTC
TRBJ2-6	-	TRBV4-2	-	CASSPSGTADSGANVLTF	TGTGCCAGCAGCCCCTCCGGGACTGCAGACTCTGGGGCCAACGTCCTGACTTTC
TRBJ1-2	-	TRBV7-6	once	CASSSTMGYGYTF	TGTGCCAGCAGCTCGACCATGGGCTATGGCTACACCTTC
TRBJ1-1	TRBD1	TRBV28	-	CASNDREETEAFF	TGTGCCAGTAACGACAGGGAGGAGACTGAAGCTTTCTTT
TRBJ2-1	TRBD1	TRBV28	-	CASSSTGGHYSYNEQFF	TGTGCCAGCAGTTCGACAGGGGGCCACTACTCCTACAATGAGCAGTTCTTC
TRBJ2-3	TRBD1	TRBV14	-	CASSQGDRAGTDTQYF	TGTGCCAGCAGCCAAGGAGACAGGGCGGGCACAGATACGCAGTATTTT
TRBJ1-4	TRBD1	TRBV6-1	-	CASSERTGNEKLFF	TGTGCCAGCAGTGAAAGGACAGGTAATGAAAAACTGTTTTTT
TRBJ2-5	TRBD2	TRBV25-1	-	CASSEWPSGSNQETQYF	TGTGCCAGCAGTGAATGGCCTAGCGGGTCTAACCAAGAGACCCAGTACTTC
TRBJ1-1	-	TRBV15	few	CATSTGIEAFF	TGTGCCACCAGCACGGGGATTGAAGCTTTCTTT
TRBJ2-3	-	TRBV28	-	CASRPQGVTSPSTDTQYF	TGTGCCAGCAGGCCTCAGGGGGTTACTAGCCCGAGCACAGATACGCAGTATTTT
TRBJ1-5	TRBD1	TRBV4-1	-	CASSQDRPTGMNQPQHF	TGCGCCAGCAGCCAAGATCGCCCGACAGGGATGAATCAGCCCCAGCATTTT
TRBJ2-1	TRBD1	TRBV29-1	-	CSVQRQGMWNEQFF	TGCAGCGTTCAGAGACAGGGTATGTGGAATGAGCAGTTCTTC
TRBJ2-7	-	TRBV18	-	CASSLGTVSIYEQYF	TGTGCCAGCTCCCTCGGGACCGTCTCTATCTACGAGCAGTACTTC
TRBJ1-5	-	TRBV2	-	CASNRQERDQPQHF	TGTGCCAGCAACCGACAGGAAAGGGATCAGCCCCAGCATTTT
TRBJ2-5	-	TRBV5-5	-	CASSLGAEETQYF	TGTGCCAGCAGCTTAGGGGCGGAAGAGACCCAGTACTTC
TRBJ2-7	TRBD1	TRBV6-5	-	CASSQGQGSYEQYF	TGTGCCAGCAGCCAAGGACAGGGCTCCTACGAGCAGTACTTC
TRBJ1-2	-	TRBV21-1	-	CASSITIGGLSNYGYTF	TGTGCCAGCAGCATAACCATAGGGGGGCTGAGTAACTATGGCTACACCTTC
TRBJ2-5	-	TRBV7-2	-	CASSLATGWETQYF	TGTGCCAGCAGCTTAGCGACAGGCTGGGAGACCCAGTACTTC
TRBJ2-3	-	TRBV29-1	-	CSVEDRGDTQYF	TGCAGCGTTGAAGATCGGGGAGATACGCAGTATTTT
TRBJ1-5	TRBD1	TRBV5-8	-	CASSFRTGPSYQPQHF	TGTGCCAGCAGCTTCAGGACAGGGCCCTCTTATCAGCCCCAGCATTTT
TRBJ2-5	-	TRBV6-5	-	CASSFLADLQETQYF	TGTGCCAGCAGTTTTTTAGCGGATCTCCAAGAGACCCAGTACTTC
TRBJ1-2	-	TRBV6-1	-	CAIHQGTYSNYGYTF	TGTGCCATCCACCAGGGCACGTATTCTAACTATGGCTACACCTTC
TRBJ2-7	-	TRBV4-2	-	CASSQDNSGALSSYEQYF	TGTGCCAGCAGCCAAGATAATTCAGGGGCCCTAAGTTCCTACGAGCAGTACTTC
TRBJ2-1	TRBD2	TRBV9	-	CASSVAYGGLAKGNNEQFF	TGTGCCAGCAGCGTAGCTTATGGGGGACTAGCGAAAGGAAACAATGAGCAGTTCTTC
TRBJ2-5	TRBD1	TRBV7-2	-	CASSSRRDRDGPPTQYF	TGTGCCAGCAGCTCCCGTCGGGACAGGGACGGGCCCCCAACCCAGTACTTC
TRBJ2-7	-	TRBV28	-	CASSLGRVSYEQYF	TGTGCCAGCAGTTTAGGACGGGTCTCCTACGAGCAGTACTTC
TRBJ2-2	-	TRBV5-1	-	CASSLAPNTGELFF	TGCGCCAGCAGCTTGGCACCGAACACCGGGGAGCTGTTTTTT
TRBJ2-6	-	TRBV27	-	CASRPRANVLTF	TGTGCCAGCAGGCCTCGGGCCAACGTCCTGACTTTC